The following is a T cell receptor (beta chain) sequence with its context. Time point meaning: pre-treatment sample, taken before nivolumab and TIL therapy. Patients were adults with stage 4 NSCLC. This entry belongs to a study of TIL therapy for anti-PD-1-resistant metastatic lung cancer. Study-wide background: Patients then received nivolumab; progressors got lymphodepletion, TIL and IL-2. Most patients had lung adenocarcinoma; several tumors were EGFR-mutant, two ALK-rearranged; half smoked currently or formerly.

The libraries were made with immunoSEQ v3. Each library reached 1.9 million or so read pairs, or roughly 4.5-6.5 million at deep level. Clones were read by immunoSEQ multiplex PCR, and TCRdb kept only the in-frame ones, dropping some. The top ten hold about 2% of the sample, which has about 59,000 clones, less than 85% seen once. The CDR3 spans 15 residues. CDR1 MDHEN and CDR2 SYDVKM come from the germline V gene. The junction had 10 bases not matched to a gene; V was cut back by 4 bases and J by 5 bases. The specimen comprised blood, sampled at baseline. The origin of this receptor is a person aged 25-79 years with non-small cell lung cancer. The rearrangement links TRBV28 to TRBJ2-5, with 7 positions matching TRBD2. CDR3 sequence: CASSSRLAVGETQYF. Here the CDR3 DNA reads TGTGCCAGCAGTTCGAGACTAGCCGTCGGGGAGACCCAGTACTTC. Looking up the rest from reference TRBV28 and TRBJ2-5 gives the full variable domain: DVKVTQSSRYLVKRTGEKVFLECVQDMDHENMFWYRQDPGLGLRLIYFSYDVKMKEKGDIPEGYSVSREKKERFSLILESASTNQTSMYLCASSSRLAVGETQYFGPGTRLLVL.